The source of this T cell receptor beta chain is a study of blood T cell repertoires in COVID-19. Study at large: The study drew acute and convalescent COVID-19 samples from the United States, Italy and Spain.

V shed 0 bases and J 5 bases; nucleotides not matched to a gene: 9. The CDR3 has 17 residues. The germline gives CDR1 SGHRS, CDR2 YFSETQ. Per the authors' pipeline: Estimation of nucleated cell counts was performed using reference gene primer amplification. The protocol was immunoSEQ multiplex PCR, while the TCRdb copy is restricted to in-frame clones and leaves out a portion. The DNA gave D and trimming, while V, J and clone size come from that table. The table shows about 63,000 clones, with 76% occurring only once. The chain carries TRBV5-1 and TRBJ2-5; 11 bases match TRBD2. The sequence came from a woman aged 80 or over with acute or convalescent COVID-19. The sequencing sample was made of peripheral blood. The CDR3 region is CASSLVVAGGPGETQYF. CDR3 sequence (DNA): TGCGCCAGCAGCTTGGTGGTAGCGGGAGGGCCTGGGGAGACCCAGTACTTC. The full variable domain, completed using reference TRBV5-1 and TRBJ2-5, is KAGVTQTPRYLIKTRGQQVTLSCSPISGHRSVSWYQQTPGQGLQFLFEYFSETQRNKGNFPGRFSGRQFSNSRSEMNVSTLELGDSALYLCASSLVVAGGPGETQYFGPGTRLLVL.